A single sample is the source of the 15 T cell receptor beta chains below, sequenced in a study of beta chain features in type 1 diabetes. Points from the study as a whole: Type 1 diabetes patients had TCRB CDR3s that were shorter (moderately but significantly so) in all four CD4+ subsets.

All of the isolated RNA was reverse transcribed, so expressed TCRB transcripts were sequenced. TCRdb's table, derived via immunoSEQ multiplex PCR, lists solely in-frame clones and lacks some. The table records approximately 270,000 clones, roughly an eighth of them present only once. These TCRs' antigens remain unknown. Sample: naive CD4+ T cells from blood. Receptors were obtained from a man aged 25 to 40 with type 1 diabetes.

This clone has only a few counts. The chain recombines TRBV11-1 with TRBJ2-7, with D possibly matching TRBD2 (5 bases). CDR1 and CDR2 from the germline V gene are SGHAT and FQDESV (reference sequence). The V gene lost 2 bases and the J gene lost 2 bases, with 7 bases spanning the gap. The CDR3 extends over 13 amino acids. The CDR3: CASSLRDTYEQYF. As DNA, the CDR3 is TGTGCCAGCAGCTTACGGGATACCTACGAGCAGTACTTC.

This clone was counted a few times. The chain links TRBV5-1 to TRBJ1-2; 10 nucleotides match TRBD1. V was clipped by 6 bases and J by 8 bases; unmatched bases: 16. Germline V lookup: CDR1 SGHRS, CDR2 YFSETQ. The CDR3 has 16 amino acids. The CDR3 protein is CASTKSSGTGVGGYTF. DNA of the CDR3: TGCGCCAGCACAAAATCGTCCGGGACAGGGGTCGGCGGCTACACCTTC.

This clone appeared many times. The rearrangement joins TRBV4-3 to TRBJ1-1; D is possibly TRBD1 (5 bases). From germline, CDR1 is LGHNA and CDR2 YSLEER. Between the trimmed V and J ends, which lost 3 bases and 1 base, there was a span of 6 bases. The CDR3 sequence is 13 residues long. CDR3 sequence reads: CASSHQGNTEAFF. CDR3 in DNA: TGCGCCAGCAGCCACCAGGGGAACACTGAAGCTTTCTTT.

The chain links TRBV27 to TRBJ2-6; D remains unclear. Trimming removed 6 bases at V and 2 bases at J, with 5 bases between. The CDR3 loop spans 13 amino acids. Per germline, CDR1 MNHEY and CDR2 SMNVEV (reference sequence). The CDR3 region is CASRQTGANVLTF. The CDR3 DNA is TGTGCCAGCAGACAAACTGGGGCCAACGTCCTGACTTTC.

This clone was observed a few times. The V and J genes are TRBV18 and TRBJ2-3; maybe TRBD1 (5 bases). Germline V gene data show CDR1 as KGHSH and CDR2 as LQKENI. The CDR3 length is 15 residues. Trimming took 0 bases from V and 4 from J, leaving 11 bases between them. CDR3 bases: TGTGCCAGCTCACCACCCGCCAGGGTGCCAGATACGCAGTATTTT. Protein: CASSPPARVPDTQYF.

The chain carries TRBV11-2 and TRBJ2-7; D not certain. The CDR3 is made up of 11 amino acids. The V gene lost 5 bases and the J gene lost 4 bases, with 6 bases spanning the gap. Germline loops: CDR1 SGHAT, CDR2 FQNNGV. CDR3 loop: CASSPAYEQYF. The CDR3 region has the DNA TGTGCCAGCAGCCCCGCGTACGAGCAGTACTTC.

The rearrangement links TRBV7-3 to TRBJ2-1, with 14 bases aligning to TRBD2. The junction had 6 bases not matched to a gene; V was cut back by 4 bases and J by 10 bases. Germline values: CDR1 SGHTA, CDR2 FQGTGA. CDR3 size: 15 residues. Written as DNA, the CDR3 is TGTGCCAGCAGCTCGGGACTAGCGGGAGTTCGGGAGCAGTTCTTC. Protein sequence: CASSSGLAGVREQFF.

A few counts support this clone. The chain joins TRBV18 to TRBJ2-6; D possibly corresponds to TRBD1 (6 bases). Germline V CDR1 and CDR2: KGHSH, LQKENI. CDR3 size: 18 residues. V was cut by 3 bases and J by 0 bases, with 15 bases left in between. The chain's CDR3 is CASSPMTGRISGANVLTF. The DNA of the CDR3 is TGTGCCAGCTCACCCATGACAGGAAGGATCTCTGGGGCCAACGTCCTGACTTTC.

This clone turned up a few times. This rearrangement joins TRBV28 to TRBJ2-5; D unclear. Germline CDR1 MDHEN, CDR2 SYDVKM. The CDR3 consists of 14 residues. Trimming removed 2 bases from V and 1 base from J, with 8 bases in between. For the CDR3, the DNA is TGTGCCAGCAGTTTAAGAGCCGGCCAAGAGACCCAGTACTTC. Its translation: CASSLRAGQETQYF.

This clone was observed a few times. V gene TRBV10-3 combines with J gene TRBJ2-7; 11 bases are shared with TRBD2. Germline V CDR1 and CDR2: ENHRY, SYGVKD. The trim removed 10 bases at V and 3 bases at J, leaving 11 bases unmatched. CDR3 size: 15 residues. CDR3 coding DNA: TGTGCCACTCAGCAGACTAGCGGGATCGGCTACGAGCAGTACTTC. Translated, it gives CATQQTSGIGYEQYF.

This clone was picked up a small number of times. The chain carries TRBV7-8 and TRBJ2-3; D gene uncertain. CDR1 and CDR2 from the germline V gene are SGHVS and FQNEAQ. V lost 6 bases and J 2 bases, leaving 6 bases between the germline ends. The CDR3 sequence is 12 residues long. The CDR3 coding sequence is TGTGCCAGCAGTCAGGACACAGATACGCAGTATTTT. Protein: CASSQDTDTQYF.

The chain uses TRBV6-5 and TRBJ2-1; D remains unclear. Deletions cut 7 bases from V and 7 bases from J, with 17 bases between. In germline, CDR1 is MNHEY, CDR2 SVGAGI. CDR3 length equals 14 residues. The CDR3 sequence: CASTPAGSPNEQFF. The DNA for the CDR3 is TGTGCCAGCACCCCCGCAGGATCCCCTAATGAGCAGTTCTTC.

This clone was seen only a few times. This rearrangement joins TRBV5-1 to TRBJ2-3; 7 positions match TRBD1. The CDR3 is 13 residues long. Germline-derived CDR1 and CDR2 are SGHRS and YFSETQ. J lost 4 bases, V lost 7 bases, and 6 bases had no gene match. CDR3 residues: CASSTGIADTQYF. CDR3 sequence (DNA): TGCGCCAGCTCGACAGGGATAGCAGATACGCAGTATTTT.

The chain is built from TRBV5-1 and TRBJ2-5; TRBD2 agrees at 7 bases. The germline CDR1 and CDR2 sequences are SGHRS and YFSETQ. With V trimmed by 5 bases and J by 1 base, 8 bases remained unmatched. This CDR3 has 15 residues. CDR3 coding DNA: TGCGCCAGCAGTCTTTTCCTAGCGGCCCAAGAGACCCAGTACTTC. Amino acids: CASSLFLAAQETQYF.

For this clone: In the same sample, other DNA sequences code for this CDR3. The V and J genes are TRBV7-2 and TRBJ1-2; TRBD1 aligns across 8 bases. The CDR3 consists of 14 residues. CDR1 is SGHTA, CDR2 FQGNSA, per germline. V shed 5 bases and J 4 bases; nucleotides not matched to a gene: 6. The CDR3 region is CASSPGQGAYGYTF. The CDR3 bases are TGTGCCAGCAGCCCCGGACAGGGTGCCTATGGCTACACCTTC.